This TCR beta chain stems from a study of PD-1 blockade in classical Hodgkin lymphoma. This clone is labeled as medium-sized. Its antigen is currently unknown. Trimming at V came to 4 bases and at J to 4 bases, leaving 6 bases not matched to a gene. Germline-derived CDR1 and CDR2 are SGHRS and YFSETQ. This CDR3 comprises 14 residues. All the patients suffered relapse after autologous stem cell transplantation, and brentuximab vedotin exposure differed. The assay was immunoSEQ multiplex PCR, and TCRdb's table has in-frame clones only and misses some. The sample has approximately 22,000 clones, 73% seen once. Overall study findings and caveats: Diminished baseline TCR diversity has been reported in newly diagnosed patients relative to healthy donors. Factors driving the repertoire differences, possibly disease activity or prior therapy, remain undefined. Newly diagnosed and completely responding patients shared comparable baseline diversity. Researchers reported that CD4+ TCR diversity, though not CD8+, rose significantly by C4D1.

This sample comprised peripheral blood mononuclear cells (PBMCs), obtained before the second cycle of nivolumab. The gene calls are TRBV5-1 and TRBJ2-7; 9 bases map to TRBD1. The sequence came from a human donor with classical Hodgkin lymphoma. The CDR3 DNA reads TGCGCCAGCAGCCGTACCGGGACAGGGTACGAGCAGTACTTC. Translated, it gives CASSRTGTGYEQYF. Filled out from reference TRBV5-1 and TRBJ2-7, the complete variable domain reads KAGVTQTPRYLIKTRGQQVTLSCSPISGHRSVSWYQQTPGQGLQFLFEYFSETQRNKGNFPGRFSGRQFSNSRSEMNVSTLELGDSALYLCASSRTGTGYEQYFGPGTRLTVT.